These T cell receptor beta chains were read from a single sample in a study of Ad26.COV2.S vaccination and SARS-CoV-2 variants. Profiled with immunoSEQ multiplex PCR; TCRdb holds only in-frame clones, not every one. The data contain more than 300,000 clones, 75% to 90% of them singletons. This specimen was peripheral blood, taken in a trial of Ad26.COV2.S vaccine versus placebo. Receptor source: a person between 18 and 65 years old who received the Ad26.COV2.S COVID-19 vaccine or a placebo. Each CDR3 is given with its conserved first and last residue. The order of the fields is D gene, J gene, clone size, V gene, CDR3 DNA, CDR3 protein. The D gene is left open where the match is weak. Expanded clones get a size class; other rows say once, few or many, or leave the size out.

-	TRBJ2-7	-	TRBV18	TGTGCCAGCTCACCCACCAAAGTTAGCAGCTACGAGCAGTACTTC	CASSPTKVSSYEQYF
TRBD1	TRBJ1-1	-	TRBV5-1	TGCGCCAGCAGTTACACAGGGGCCGTGAACACTGAAGCTTTCTTT	CASSYTGAVNTEAFF
-	TRBJ2-4	-	TRBV18	TGTGCCAGCTCACCCCTAACGTTAGCCGGGAACATTCAGTACTTC	CASSPLTLAGNIQYF
TRBD1	TRBJ1-6	-	TRBV7-3	TGTGCCAGCAGCTTAACGACAGGGAGGTCACCCCTCCACTTT	CASSLTTGRSPLHF
-	TRBJ2-5	-	TRBV6-6	TGTGCCAGCAGTTCGGCCAGTTGGGAGACCCAGTACTTC	CASSSASWETQYF
-	TRBJ1-2	-	TRBV2	TGTGCCAGCAGCGGGACGTTATTCTATGGCTACACCTTC	CASSGTLFYGYTF
TRBD2	TRBJ2-7	-	TRBV6-4	TGTGCCAGCAGTGAACTAGCGGGGGGTGCCGAGCAGTACTTC	CASSELAGGAEQYF
-	TRBJ1-5	-	TRBV14	TGTGCCAGCAGCCAAGCAGGGTTTGGTCAGCCCCAGCATTTT	CASSQAGFGQPQHF
-	TRBJ2-5	-	TRBV12-3/TRBV12-4	TGTGCCAGCAGTTCGAGCGGGTCAGAGACCCAGTACTTC	CASSSSGSETQYF
-	TRBJ1-1	-	TRBV6-5	TGTGCCAGCAGGTACTACAGGGATGACACTGAAGCTTTCTTT	CASRYYRDDTEAFF
TRBD1	TRBJ2-2	-	TRBV4-3	TGCGCCAGCAGCCAACCGACAGGGACCGGGGAGCTGTTTTTT	CASSQPTGTGELFF
-	TRBJ1-5	-	TRBV5-6	TGTGCCAGCAGCTTACAAGGGGGGATAGGCAATCAGCCCCAGCATTTT	CASSLQGGIGNQPQHF
-	TRBJ2-1	-	TRBV6-5	TGTGCCAGCAGGGTAACGGGCTCCTACAATGAGCAGTTCTTC	CASRVTGSYNEQFF
-	TRBJ1-5	-	TRBV6-1	TGTGCCAGCAGTGAAGGGTCTGCGGACAATCAGCCCCAGCATTTT	CASSEGSADNQPQHF
-	TRBJ2-3	-	TRBV7-6	TGTGCCAGCAGCTTGCAGGGTGATACGCAGTATTTT	CASSLQGDTQYF
-	TRBJ2-3	-	TRBV28	TGTGCCAGCAGTTTAGCGGCAGACCCCACAGATACGCAGTATTTT	CASSLAADPTDTQYF
-	TRBJ1-2	-	TRBV19	TGTGCCAGTAGTATAGATGGTCGGGGGAGAGAAGACTATGGCTACACCTTC	CASSIDGRGREDYGYTF
TRBD1	TRBJ1-5	-	TRBV9	TGTGCCAGCAGCGGGACAGGGGTCCTGGGGCAGCCCCAGCATTTT	CASSGTGVLGQPQHF
-	TRBJ2-3	-	TRBV29-1	TGCAGCGTTTCAACAGGGACTCGAGATACGCAGTATTTT	CSVSTGTRDTQYF
-	TRBJ1-5	once	TRBV4-2	TGTGCCAGCAGCCAAGATTTGACCCCTCGGGGGAATCAGCCCCAGCATTTT	CASSQDLTPRGNQPQHF
-	TRBJ2-7	-	TRBV28	TGTGCCAGCAGTGCACCTCGGGGAGCGACGTCCTACGAGCAGTACTTC	CASSAPRGATSYEQYF
-	TRBJ1-5	-	TRBV6-5	TGTGCCAGCAGAAACCGGTACAACAACAATCAGCCCCAGCATTTT	CASRNRYNNNQPQHF
TRBD2	TRBJ2-1	-	TRBV7-9	TGTGCCAGCAGCTTAGCTGGGGTTAGCGGGGGCAACAATGAGCAGTTCTTC	CASSLAGVSGGNNEQFF
-	TRBJ2-2	-	TRBV28	TGTGCCAGCAACCCGCCCGGCTTCCCCGGGGAGCTGTTTTTT	CASNPPGFPGELFF
-	TRBJ1-2	-	TRBV5-1	TGCGCCAGCAGCCCTACGATAAGGGGATTCGTCTATGGCTACACCTTC	CASSPTIRGFVYGYTF
TRBD1	TRBJ1-2	-	TRBV27	TGTGCCAGCAGACGTACAGGGGTGGACTATGGCTACACCTTC	CASRRTGVDYGYTF
-	TRBJ1-5	-	TRBV11-2	TGTGCCAGCAGCTTCTCGATAGATCAGCCCCAGCATTTT	CASSFSIDQPQHF
-	TRBJ1-6	-	TRBV19	TGTGCCAGTAGTGGGGGGATACGCTCACCCCTCCACTTT	CASSGGIRSPLHF
TRBD2	TRBJ2-7	-	TRBV5-1	TGCGCCAGCAGGCCCGGGACTAGCGGCTACGAGCAGTACTTC	CASRPGTSGYEQYF
-	TRBJ2-3	-	TRBV7-9	TGTGCCAGCAGCCTCACTAGCTCCACAGATACGCAGTATTTT	CASSLTSSTDTQYF
TRBD1	TRBJ2-2	-	TRBV5-1	TGCGCCAGCACCCTTACAGGGGGCGCGAACACCGGGGAGCTGTTTTTT	CASTLTGGANTGELFF
-	TRBJ2-7	-	TRBV13	TGTGCCAGCAGGGCCGGACGAGGGGGCTACGAGCAGTACTTC	CASRAGRGGYEQYF
-	TRBJ2-7	once	TRBV11-2	TGTGCCAGCACCCTAGGCCCAGACGGATTCTACGAGCAGTACTTC	CASTLGPDGFYEQYF
-	TRBJ1-3	-	TRBV19	TGTGCCAGTAGTATGGGGCAGGTTGGAAACACCATATATTTT	CASSMGQVGNTIYF
-	TRBJ1-6	-	TRBV4-1	TGCGCCAGCAGCCAAGATAATTCACCCCTCCACTTT	CASSQDNSPLHF
-	TRBJ2-2	-	TRBV4-1	TGCGCCAGCAGCCAAAGGACAGCCAACACCGGGGAGCTGTTTTTT	CASSQRTANTGELFF
-	TRBJ2-4	-	TRBV7-2	TGTGCCAGCAGTCGGACAGTGCTAGCCAAAAACATTCAGTACTTC	CASSRTVLAKNIQYF
-	TRBJ1-1	-	TRBV15	TGTGCCACCAGCAGACGAGGGACCATCACTGAAGCTTTCTTT	CATSRRGTITEAFF
-	TRBJ2-1	-	TRBV6-1	TGTGCCAGCAGTGATATGGGGGGATTGGGCAATGAGCAGTTCTTC	CASSDMGGLGNEQFF
-	TRBJ1-3	-	TRBV9	TGTGCCAGCAGCGTAGGGATTACCGGAAACACCATATATTTT	CASSVGITGNTIYF
-	TRBJ1-2	-	TRBV29-1	TGCAGCGTTGAACGGGCAGGGAATAGTTTGGATCCCTCTAACTATGGCTACACCTTC	CSVERAGNSLDPSNYGYTF
-	TRBJ1-1	-	TRBV5-1	TGCGCCAGCAGCTTGGGGGGACCGAACACTGAAGCTTTCTTT	CASSLGGPNTEAFF
-	TRBJ1-4	-	TRBV11-2	TGTGCCAGCAGCCTAAACGGGCTACACGTTGAAAAACTGTTTTTT	CASSLNGLHVEKLFF
-	TRBJ2-5	-	TRBV3-1/TRBV3-2	TGTGCCAGCAGCCGGATGGCGGAGCAAGAGACCCAGTACTTC	CASSRMAEQETQYF
-	TRBJ1-6	-	TRBV11-2	TGTGCCAGCAGCTTAGAGAGAGTGTTTAATTCACCCCTCCACTTT	CASSLERVFNSPLHF
TRBD1	TRBJ2-1	-	TRBV19	TGTGCCAGTAGTATAGACGGGACAGGGAGCTACCATGACAATGAGCAGTTCTTC	CASSIDGTGSYHDNEQFF
TRBD1	TRBJ1-2	-	TRBV27	TGTGCCACCGGGACAGGGTCCTATGGCTACACCTTC	CATGTGSYGYTF
TRBD1	TRBJ1-2	-	TRBV3-1/TRBV3-2	TGTGCCAGCAGCCAGGTTGGGACAGGAGAGAACTATGGCTACACCTTC	CASSQVGTGENYGYTF
TRBD2	TRBJ2-1	few	TRBV19	TGTGCCAGTAGTATGTGGACTAGCGGGAACAATGAGCAGTTCTTC	CASSMWTSGNNEQFF
-	TRBJ2-2	once	TRBV11-2	TGTGCCAGCAGCTCCGCAGGGGTTGGCGGGGAGCTGTTTTTT	CASSSAGVGGELFF
TRBD2	TRBJ2-1	-	TRBV7-8	TGTGCCAGCAGCTTACGATCTCTAGCGGAAGACAATGAGCAGTTCTTC	CASSLRSLAEDNEQFF
TRBD2	TRBJ2-1	-	TRBV2	TGTGCCAGCAGTGAACTAGCGGGGTACAATGAGCAGTTCTTC	CASSELAGYNEQFF
-	TRBJ1-1	-	TRBV6-2/TRBV6-3	TGTGCCAGCAGTTACGACAGTGTTGAGTGGACTGAAGCTTTCTTT	CASSYDSVEWTEAFF
-	TRBJ1-1	-	TRBV3-1/TRBV3-2	TGTGCCAGCAGCCGCTTCACTGGGAGAGAAGCTTTCTTT	CASSRFTGREAFF
TRBD1	TRBJ1-2	once	TRBV19	TGTGCCAGTAGCCGGGACAGGGGTGGAGAGTCTCCCTATGGCTACACCTTC	CASSRDRGGESPYGYTF
-	TRBJ1-2	-	TRBV10-3	TGTGCCATCAGTGAGCCCGTAGGTGGCTACACCTTC	CAISEPVGGYTF
-	TRBJ2-3	-	TRBV19	TGTGCCAGTAGCCGGGCCCGGGGAGATACGCAGTATTTT	CASSRARGDTQYF
-	TRBJ2-5	-	TRBV3-1/TRBV3-2	TGTGCCAGCAGCCAAGGGACATTCCGAGGCGGAGAGACCCAGTACTTC	CASSQGTFRGGETQYF
-	TRBJ1-1	once	TRBV28	TGTGCCAGCAGTTTGCCCAACACTGAAGCTTTCTTT	CASSLPNTEAFF
-	TRBJ1-2	-	TRBV28	TGTGCCAGCAGCTCGGGCATGGCCTATGGCTACACCTTC	CASSSGMAYGYTF